The 10 T cell receptor beta chains given below trace back to one sample, sequenced in a study of T cell responses to AZD1222 COVID-19 vaccine. The repertoire was sequenced with immunoSEQ multiplex PCR; TCRdb's copy has only in-frame clones and lacks some. The sample carries roughly 120,000 clones, around 88% recorded once. This specimen consisted of peripheral blood, obtained 28 days after the second AZD1222 dose. The source is an adult who received the AZD1222 COVID-19 vaccine.

Written as DNA, the CDR3 is TGTGCCAGCAGTCCCCAGGGTGACCCCAGGGGGGAGCTGTTTTTT. Translated: CASSPQGDPRGELFF. The chain is built from TRBV6-6 and TRBJ2-2; D is possibly TRBD1 (5 bases). V lost 5 bases, J lost 8 bases, and 18 bases lay in between. Germline V gene lookup returns CDR1 MNHNY and CDR2 SVGAGI (reference sequence). This CDR3 has 15 amino acids.

The J gene is TRBJ1-5, the V gene TRBV2; D gene ambiguous. In germline, CDR1 is SNHLY, CDR2 FYNNEI. V lost 5 bases, J lost 1 base, and 12 bases lay in between. The CDR3 runs to 15 residues. The chain's CDR3 is CASSPNILSNQPQHF. The CDR3 nucleotides read TGTGCCAGCAGTCCCAACATCCTAAGCAATCAGCCCCAGCATTTT.

The rearrangement links TRBV7-8 to TRBJ1-2, with TRBD1 matching over 8 bases. Germline V gene data show CDR1 as SGHVS and CDR2 as FQNEAQ. The ends lost 4 bases at V and 7 bases at J; junction bases unmatched: 11. The CDR3 consists of 15 residues. The CDR3 region is CASSSMTGDLSGYTF. The CDR3 nucleotides are TGTGCCAGCAGCTCAATGACAGGGGATTTGAGTGGCTACACCTTC.

The CDR3 sequence: CASSTWDTAGLVHGYTF. DNA of the CDR3: TGTGCCAGTAGTACGTGGGATACGGCGGGGCTGGTCCATGGCTACACCTTC. The gene calls are TRBV19 and TRBJ1-2; D perhaps matches TRBD1 (5 bases). The CDR3 covers 17 residues. V was clipped by 4 bases and J by 6 bases, with 24 bases between them. CDR1 and CDR2 from the germline V gene are LNHDA and SQIVND (reference sequence).

The V gene is TRBV13, the J gene TRBJ2-1; a weak D match, TRBD1 (6 bases). Germline CDR1 PRHDT, CDR2 FYEKMQ (reference sequence). V gave up 4 bases and J gave up 4 bases, with 11 bases separating them. CDR3 length: 14 residues. The CDR3 reads CASSYRDKYNEQFF. The CDR3 nucleotides read TGTGCCAGCAGCTACCGGGACAAATACAATGAGCAGTTCTTC.

CDR3 amino acids: CASSVLGRSSYNEQFF. The CDR3 nucleotides read TGTGCCAGCAGCGTCCTAGGTCGTAGCTCCTACAATGAGCAGTTCTTC. The rearrangement links TRBV9 to TRBJ2-1; no clear D. CDR1 is SGDLS and CDR2 is YYNGEE in the germline V gene. Trimming stripped 2 bases from V and 0 bases from J, with 12 bases between. The CDR3 totals 16 residues. The full variable domain, its missing parts supplied by reference TRBV9 and TRBJ2-1, is DSGVTQTPKHLITATGQRVTLRCSPRSGDLSVYWYQQSLDQGLQFLIQYYNGEERAKGNILERFSAQQFPDLHSELNLSSLELGDSALYFCASSVLGRSSYNEQFFGPGTRLTVL.

This sequence joins TRBV18 and TRBJ2-5, with TRBD2 matching over 13 bases. The V gene end was trimmed by 3 bases and the J gene end by 4 bases; junction bases not matched to a gene: 5. Germline loops: CDR1 KGHSH, CDR2 LQKENI. There are 16 residues in the CDR3. The CDR3 spells CASSPRLAGGRETQYF. The CDR3 DNA follows: TGTGCCAGCTCACCGAGACTAGCGGGGGGTCGAGAGACCCAGTACTTC.

This clone was found once. The chain employs TRBV6-5 and TRBJ1-4, with TRBD1 as a possible D gene (5 bases). V was clipped by 7 bases and J by 0 bases, with 9 bases between them. Germline-derived CDR1 and CDR2 are MNHEY and SVGAGI. The CDR3 length is 14 residues. CDR3 sequence reads: CASKGNPTNEKLFF. The DNA of the CDR3 is TGTGCCAGCAAGGGGAACCCAACTAATGAAAAACTGTTTTTT.

This chain connects TRBV28 to TRBJ1-6; D might be TRBD1 (6 bases). The CDR3 is 16 amino acids. The germline CDR1 and CDR2 sequences are MDHEN and SYDVKM. Trimming took off 4 bases at V and 9 bases at J, with 19 bases between the two ends. CDR3 sequence (DNA): TGTGCCAGCAGTTCCCTCAGGGGCCCGAGGGGTTCACCCCTCCACTTT. Its translation is CASSSLRGPRGSPLHF.

This rearrangement joins TRBV23-1 to TRBJ1-6, with D perhaps matching TRBD1 (5 bases). TRBV23-1 is placed among ORFs of uncertain function. Trimming left V 7 bases short and J 3 bases short, with 10 bases between. The CDR3 contains 14 residues. The CDR3 coding sequence is TGCGCCAGCACCCCGGGGGACTATAATTCACCCCTCCACTTT. This translates into CASTPGDYNSPLHF.